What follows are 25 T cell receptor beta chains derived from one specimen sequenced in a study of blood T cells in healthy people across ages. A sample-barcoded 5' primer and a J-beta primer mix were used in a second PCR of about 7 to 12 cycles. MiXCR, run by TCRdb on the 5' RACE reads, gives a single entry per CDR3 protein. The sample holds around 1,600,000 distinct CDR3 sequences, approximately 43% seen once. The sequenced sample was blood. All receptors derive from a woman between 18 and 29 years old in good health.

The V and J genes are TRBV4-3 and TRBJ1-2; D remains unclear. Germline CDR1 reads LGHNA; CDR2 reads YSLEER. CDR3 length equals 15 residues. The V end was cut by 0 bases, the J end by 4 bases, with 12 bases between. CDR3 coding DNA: TGCGCCAGCAGCCAAGACCACACATCCGGCTATGGCTACACCTTC. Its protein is CASSQDHTSGYGYTF.

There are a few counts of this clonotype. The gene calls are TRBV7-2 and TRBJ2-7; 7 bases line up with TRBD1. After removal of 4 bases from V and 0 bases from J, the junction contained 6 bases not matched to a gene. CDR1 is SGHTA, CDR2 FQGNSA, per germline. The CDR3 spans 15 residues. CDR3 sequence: CASSYDRASSYEQYF. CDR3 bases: TGTGCCAGCAGCTACGACAGGGCCAGCTCCTACGAGCAGTACTTC.

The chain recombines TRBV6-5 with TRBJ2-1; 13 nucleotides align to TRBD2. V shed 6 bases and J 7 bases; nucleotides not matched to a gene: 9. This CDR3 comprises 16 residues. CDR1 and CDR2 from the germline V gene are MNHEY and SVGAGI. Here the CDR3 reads CASSLSTGLAGNEQFF. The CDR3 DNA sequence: TGTGCCAGCAGCCTTTCCACGGGACTAGCGGGAAATGAGCAGTTCTTC.

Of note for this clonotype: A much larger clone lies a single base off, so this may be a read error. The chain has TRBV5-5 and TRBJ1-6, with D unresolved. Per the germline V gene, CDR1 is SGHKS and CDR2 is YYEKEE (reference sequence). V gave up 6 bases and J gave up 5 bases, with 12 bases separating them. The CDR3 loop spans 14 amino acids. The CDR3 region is CASNSDGDNSPLHF. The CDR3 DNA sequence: TGTGCCAGCAACTCGGACGGCGATAATTCACCCCTCCACTTT.

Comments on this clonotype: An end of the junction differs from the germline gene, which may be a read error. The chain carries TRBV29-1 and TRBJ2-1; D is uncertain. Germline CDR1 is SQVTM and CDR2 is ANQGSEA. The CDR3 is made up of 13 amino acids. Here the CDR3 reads CSGSSSSYNERFF. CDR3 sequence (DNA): TGCAGCGGTAGTAGCAGTTCCTACAATGAGCGGTTCTTC.

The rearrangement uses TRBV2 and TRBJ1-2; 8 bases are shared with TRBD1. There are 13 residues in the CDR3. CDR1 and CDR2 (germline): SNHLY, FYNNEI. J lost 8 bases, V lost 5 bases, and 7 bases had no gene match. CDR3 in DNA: TGTGCCAGCAGTCCACGGACAGGGCGAGGCTACACCTTC. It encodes CASSPRTGRGYTF.

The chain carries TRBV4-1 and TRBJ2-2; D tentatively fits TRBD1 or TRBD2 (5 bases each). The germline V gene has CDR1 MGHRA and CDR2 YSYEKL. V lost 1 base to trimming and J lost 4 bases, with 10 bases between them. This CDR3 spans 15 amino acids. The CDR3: CASSQAGTSTGELFF. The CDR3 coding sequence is TGCGCCAGCAGCCAAGCGGGGACCAGCACCGGGGAGCTGTTTTTT.

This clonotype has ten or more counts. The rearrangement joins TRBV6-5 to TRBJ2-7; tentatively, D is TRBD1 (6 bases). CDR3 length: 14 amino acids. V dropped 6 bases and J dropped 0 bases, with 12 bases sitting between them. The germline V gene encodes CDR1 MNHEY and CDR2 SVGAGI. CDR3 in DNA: TGTGCCAGCAGGTTCGACAGGAACTCCTACGAGCAGTACTTC. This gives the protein CASRFDRNSYEQYF.

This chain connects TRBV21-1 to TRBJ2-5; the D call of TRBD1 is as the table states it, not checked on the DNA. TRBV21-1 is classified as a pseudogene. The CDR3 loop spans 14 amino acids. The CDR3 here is CASSLPGGQETQYF. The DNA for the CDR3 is TGTGCCAGCAGCCTCCCGGGGGGGCAAGAGACCCAGTACTTC.

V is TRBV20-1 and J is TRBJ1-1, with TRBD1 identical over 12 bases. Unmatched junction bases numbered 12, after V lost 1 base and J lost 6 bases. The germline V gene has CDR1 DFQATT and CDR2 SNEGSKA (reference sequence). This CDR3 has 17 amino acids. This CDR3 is CSARGLRDRGLPAEAFF. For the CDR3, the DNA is TGCAGTGCTAGAGGGCTCCGGGACAGGGGGCTACCAGCTGAAGCTTTCTTT.

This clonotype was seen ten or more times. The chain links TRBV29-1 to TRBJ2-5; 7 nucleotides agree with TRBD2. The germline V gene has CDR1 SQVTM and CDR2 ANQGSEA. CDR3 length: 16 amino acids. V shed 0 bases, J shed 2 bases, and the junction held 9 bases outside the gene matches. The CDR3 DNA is TGCAGCGTTGAAGATCGCGGGAGCCCCCTGCAAGAGACCCAGTACTTC. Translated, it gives CSVEDRGSPLQETQYF.

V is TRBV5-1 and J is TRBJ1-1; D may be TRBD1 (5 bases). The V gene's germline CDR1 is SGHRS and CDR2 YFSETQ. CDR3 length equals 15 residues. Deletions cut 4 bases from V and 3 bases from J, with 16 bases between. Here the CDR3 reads CASSPEGGTDTEAFF. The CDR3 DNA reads TGCGCCAGCAGCCCAGAAGGAGGGACCGACACTGAAGCTTTCTTT.

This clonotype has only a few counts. The CDR3 spells CASSFGTGIRHEQYF. CDR3 nucleotides: TGTGCCAGCAGCTTCGGGACAGGGATCAGGCACGAGCAGTACTTC. This chain uses TRBV7-2 with TRBJ2-7; 9 positions match TRBD1. CDR1 and CDR2 (germline): SGHTA, FQGNSA. This CDR3 has 15 residues. Unmatched junction bases numbered 8, after V lost 3 bases and J lost 5 bases.

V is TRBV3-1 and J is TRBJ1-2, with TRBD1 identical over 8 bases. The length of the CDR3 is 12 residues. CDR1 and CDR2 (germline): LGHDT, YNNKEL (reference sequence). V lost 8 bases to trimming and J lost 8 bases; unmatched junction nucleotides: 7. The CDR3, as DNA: TGTGCCAGCGGACAGGGCCCAAGGGGCTACACCTTC. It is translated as CASGQGPRGYTF.

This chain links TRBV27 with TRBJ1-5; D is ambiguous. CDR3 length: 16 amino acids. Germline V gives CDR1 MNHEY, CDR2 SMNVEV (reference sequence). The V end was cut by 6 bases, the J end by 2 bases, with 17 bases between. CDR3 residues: CASSPSRRAGNQPQHF. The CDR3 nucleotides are TGTGCCAGCAGCCCCTCCCGGCGGGCCGGCAATCAGCCCCAGCATTTT.

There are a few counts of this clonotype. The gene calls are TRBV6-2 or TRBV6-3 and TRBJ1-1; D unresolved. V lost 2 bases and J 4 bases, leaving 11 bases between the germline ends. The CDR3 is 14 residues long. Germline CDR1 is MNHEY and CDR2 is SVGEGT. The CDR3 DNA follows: TGTGCCAGCAGTTACGAACGGTTGAGCACTGAAGCTTTCTTT. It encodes CASSYERLSTEAFF.

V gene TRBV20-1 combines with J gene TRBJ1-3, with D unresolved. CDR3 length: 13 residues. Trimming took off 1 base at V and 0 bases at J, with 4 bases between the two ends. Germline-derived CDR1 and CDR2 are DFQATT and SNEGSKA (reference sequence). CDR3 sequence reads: CSARGSSGNTIYF. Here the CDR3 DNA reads TGCAGTGCTAGAGGGTCCTCTGGAAACACCATATATTTT.

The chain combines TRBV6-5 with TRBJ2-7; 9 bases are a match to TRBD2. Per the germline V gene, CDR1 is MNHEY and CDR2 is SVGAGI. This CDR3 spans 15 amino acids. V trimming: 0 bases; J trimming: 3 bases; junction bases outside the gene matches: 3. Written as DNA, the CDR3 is TGTGCCAGCAGTTACTCGGCTAGCGGGGACTACGAGCAGTACTTC. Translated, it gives CASSYSASGDYEQYF.

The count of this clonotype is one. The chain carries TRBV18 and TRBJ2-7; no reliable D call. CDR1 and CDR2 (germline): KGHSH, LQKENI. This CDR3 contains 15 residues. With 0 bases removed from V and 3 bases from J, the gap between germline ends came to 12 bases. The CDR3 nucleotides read TGTGCCAGCTCACCACCGTACTCTGGAGACTACGAGCAGTACTTC. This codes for CASSPPYSGDYEQYF.

This CDR3 is CAGKGANVLTF. Here the CDR3 DNA reads TGTGCCGGAAAAGGGGCCAACGTCCTGACTTTC. V usage is TRBV2 and J usage is TRBJ2-6; D not certain. V gave up 11 bases and J gave up 4 bases, with 6 bases separating them. The CDR3 runs 11 residues. Germline V gives CDR1 SNHLY, CDR2 FYNNEI. Combining the CDR3 with reference TRBV2 and TRBJ2-6 gives the whole variable domain EPEVTQTPSHQVTQMGQEVILRCVPISNHLYFYWYRQILGQKVEFLVSFYNNEISEKSEIFDDQFSVERPDGSNFTLKIRSTKLEDSAMYFCAGKGANVLTFGAGSRLTVL.

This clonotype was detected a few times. CDR3 amino acids: CASSEIYNEQFF. CDR3 DNA: TGTGCCAGCAGTGAAATCTACAATGAGCAGTTCTTC. This chain joins TRBV25-1 and TRBJ2-1; D unclear. This CDR3 has 12 residues. Looked up from germline, CDR1 is MGHDK and CDR2 is SYGVNS. The V end was cut by 2 bases, the J end by 3 bases, with 2 bases between.

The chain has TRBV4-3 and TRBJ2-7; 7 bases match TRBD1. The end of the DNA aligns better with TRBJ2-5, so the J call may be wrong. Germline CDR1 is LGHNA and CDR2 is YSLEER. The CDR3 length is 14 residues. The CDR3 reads CASSQMTGSKTQYF. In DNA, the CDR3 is TGCGCCAGCAGCCAAATGACAGGGTCGAAGACCCAGTACTTC.

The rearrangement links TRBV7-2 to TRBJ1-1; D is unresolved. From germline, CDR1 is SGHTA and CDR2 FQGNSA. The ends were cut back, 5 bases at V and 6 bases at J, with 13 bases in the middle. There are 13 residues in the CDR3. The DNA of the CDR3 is TGTGCCAGCAGCGCCCTCTTAAGGGCTGAAGCTTTCTTT. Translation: CASSALLRAEAFF.

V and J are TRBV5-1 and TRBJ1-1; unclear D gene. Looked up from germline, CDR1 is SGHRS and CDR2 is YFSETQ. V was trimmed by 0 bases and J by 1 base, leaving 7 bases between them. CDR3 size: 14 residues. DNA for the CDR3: TGCGCCAGCAGCTTGGGGCGGGCGAACACTGAAGCTTTCTTT. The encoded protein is CASSLGRANTEAFF.

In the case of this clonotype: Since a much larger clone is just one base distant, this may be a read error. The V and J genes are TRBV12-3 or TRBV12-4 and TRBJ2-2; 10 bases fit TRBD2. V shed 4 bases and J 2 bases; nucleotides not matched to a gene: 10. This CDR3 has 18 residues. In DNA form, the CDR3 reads TGTGCCAGCAGTTCCTCTAGCGGGGGTCGTCATAACACCGGGGAGCTGTTTTTT. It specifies CASSSSSGGRHNTGELFF.